Presented here are 20 T cell receptor beta chains from one specimen sequenced in a study of spatial heterogeneity in lung cancer. Time point reported: sample taken at primary tumor resection. TCRs were sequenced from unsorted whole RNA of tumor, nontumor lung or PBMC. Each CDR3 protein gets one entry after TCRdb re-called the 5' RACE reads with MiXCR. Among around 2,000 distinct CDR3 sequences listed, approximately 21% were seen once. Sequenced material: PBMCs, taken at surgery. The receptors here all came from a male donor with early-stage non-small cell lung cancer.

This clonotype showed up just a few times. The chain recombines TRBV7-9 with TRBJ2-5; D possibly uses TRBD1 or TRBD2 (5 bases each). The CDR3 extends over 15 amino acids. Trimming left V 2 bases short and J 2 bases short, with 12 bases between. Germline assignment: CDR1 SEHNR and CDR2 FQNEAQ (reference sequence). In DNA form, the CDR3 reads TGTGCCAGCAGCTTACGGGGCCAATTGCAAGAGACCCAGTACTTC. It codes for CASSLRGQLQETQYF.

The table lists this clonotype with many counts. The genes are TRBV7-3 and TRBJ2-5, with 11 bases matching TRBD2. This CDR3 has 15 residues. Germline assignment: CDR1 SGHTA and CDR2 FQGTGA. V shed 4 bases and J 3 bases; nucleotides not matched to a gene: 4. The CDR3 DNA follows: TGTGCCAGCAGCTCGGGACTAGCGGCGAAAGAGACCCAGTACTTC. It is translated as CASSSGLAAKETQYF.

This clonotype was picked up many times. J is TRBJ1-2 and V is TRBV2, with a tentative D call TRBD1 (6 bases). CDR1 is SNHLY, CDR2 FYNNEI, per germline. Trimming removed 5 bases at V and 8 bases at J, with 21 bases between. This CDR3 contains 15 residues. The CDR3 reads CASSFRGGADEGYTF. The CDR3 DNA reads TGTGCCAGCAGTTTCCGAGGGGGGGCGGATGAAGGCTACACCTTC.

J is TRBJ2-7 and V is TRBV12-3 or TRBV12-4, with TRBD2 identical over 13 bases. The J segment lost 4 bases and the V segment lost 4 bases, leaving 4 bases of the junction unmatched. The CDR3 is 15 amino acids. CDR3: CASSSWTSGSYEQYF. For the CDR3, the DNA is TGTGCCAGCAGTTCCTGGACTAGCGGGAGTTACGAGCAGTACTTC.

A few counts support this clonotype. V gene TRBV5-1 combines with J gene TRBJ1-1; perhaps TRBD1 as D (6 bases). This CDR3 has 14 residues. Trimming took 3 bases from V and 3 from J, leaving 12 bases between them. Per germline, CDR1 SGHRS and CDR2 YFSETQ. The CDR3 region has the DNA TGCGCCAGCAGCTCGGGGACATATGACACTGAAGCTTTCTTT. Translated: CASSSGTYDTEAFF.

In its sample, this clonotype was seen a few times. The gene calls are TRBV6-1 and TRBJ1-1, with D possibly being TRBD1 (5 bases). The V gene lost 0 bases and the J gene lost 3 bases, with 11 bases spanning the gap. The germline gives CDR1 MNHNS, CDR2 SASEGT. The CDR3 length is 15 residues. The CDR3 DNA reads as TGTGCCAGCAGTGAAGCAAGGCTGGGGGACACTGAAGCTTTCTTT. Residues: CASSEARLGDTEAFF.

This clonotype was observed a few times. The chain uses TRBV18 and TRBJ2-1; D gene unclear. The CDR3 covers 14 residues. With 3 bases removed from V and 7 bases from J, the gap between germline ends came to 13 bases. The V gene's germline CDR1 is KGHSH and CDR2 LQKENI. CDR3 loop: CASSPQRPQNEQFF. CDR3 nucleotide sequence: TGTGCCAGCTCACCTCAACGGCCACAGAATGAGCAGTTCTTC. Using reference TRBV18 and TRBJ2-1 for the parts outside the CDR3, the full variable domain is NAGVMQNPRHLVRRRGQEARLRCSPMKGHSHVYWYRQLPEEGLKFMVYLQKENIIDESGMPKERFSAEFPKEGPSILRIQQVVRGDSAAYFCASSPQRPQNEQFFGPGTRLTVL.

This clonotype was detected a few times. V usage is TRBV4-1 and J usage is TRBJ2-1; TRBD2 is a possible D gene (5 bases). CDR3 length: 17 amino acids. In germline, CDR1 is MGHRA, CDR2 YSYEKL. V shed 4 bases and J shed 5 bases, with 21 bases lying between them. The CDR3 bases are TGCGCCAGCAGCCCGTACGAGGGTTCGACTTGGGACAATGAGCAGTTCTTC. Its protein product is CASSPYEGSTWDNEQFF.

In this sample, this clonotype is medium-sized (0.01 to 0.1%). The chain has TRBV27 and TRBJ2-2; 13 bases are a match to TRBD2. The CDR3 is 18 amino acids. Germline V gene sequence: CDR1 MNHEY, CDR2 SMNVEV (reference sequence). Trimming cost V 5 bases and J 0 bases; bases outside gene matches: 6. The CDR3 loop is CASSQGLAGVSNTGELFF. Written as DNA, the CDR3 is TGTGCCAGCAGTCAAGGACTAGCGGGAGTTTCGAACACCGGGGAGCTGTTTTTT.

In its sample, this clonotype ranks as medium-sized. J is TRBJ2-6 and V is TRBV7-2; D unresolved. The CDR3 spans 16 residues. Germline V gene data show CDR1 as SGHTA and CDR2 as FQGNSA. The ends were cut back, 2 bases at V and 0 bases at J, with 8 bases in the middle. CDR3 nucleotide sequence: TGTGCCAGCAGCTTATGGATACCCTCTGGGGCCAACGTCCTGACTTTC. This translates into CASSLWIPSGANVLTF.

This clonotype was detected ten times or more. The chain is built from TRBV28 and TRBJ1-5; no firm D call. CDR3 length: 9 residues. V was pared by 10 bases and J by 5 bases, with 3 bases between. Germline V gene lookup returns CDR1 MDHEN and CDR2 SYDVKM. CDR3 in amino acids: CATDQPQHF. CDR3 DNA sequence: TGTGCCACCGATCAGCCCCAGCATTTT.

This clonotype is deemed medium-sized (0.01 to 0.1%). This chain uses TRBV7-9 with TRBJ2-5, with 10 positions matching TRBD1. Germline-derived CDR1 and CDR2 are SEHNR and FQNEAQ (reference sequence). The CDR3 totals 17 residues. J was trimmed by 4 bases and V by 4 bases; bases with no gene match: 12. Here the CDR3 reads CASSSSWTGGDRETQYF. CDR3 in DNA: TGTGCCAGCAGCTCTAGTTGGACAGGGGGGGACCGAGAGACCCAGTACTTC. Looking up the rest from reference TRBV7-9 and TRBJ2-5 gives the full variable domain: DTGVSQNPRHKITKRGQNVTFRCDPISEHNRLYWYRQTLGQGPEFLTYFQNEAQLEKSRLLSDRFSAERPKGSFSTLEIQRTEQGDSAMYLCASSSSWTGGDRETQYFGPGTRLLVL.

The chain combines TRBV19 with TRBJ2-3; D remains unclear. Germline assignment: CDR1 LNHDA and CDR2 SQIVND (reference sequence). CDR3 length equals 12 residues. V was cut by 3 bases and J by 1 base, with 2 bases left in between. CDR3 residues: CASSIGTDTQYF. The CDR3 region has the DNA TGTGCCAGTAGTATCGGCACAGATACGCAGTATTTT. The whole variable domain, remainder taken from reference TRBV19 and TRBJ2-3, is DGGITQSPKYLFRKEGQNVTLSCEQNLNHDAMYWYRQDPGQGLRLIYYSQIVNDFQKGDIAEGYSVSREKKESFPLTVTSAQKNPTAFYLCASSIGTDTQYFGPGTRLTVL.

The chain employs TRBV7-9 and TRBJ2-3; 11 positions match TRBD2. This CDR3 region has 17 residues. Trimming at V came to 1 base and at J to 2 bases, leaving 5 bases not matched to a gene. Germline assignment: CDR1 SEHNR and CDR2 FQNEAQ (reference sequence). CDR3 nucleotide sequence: TGTGCCAGCAGCTTAGGGGGGACTAGCGGAACCACAGATACGCAGTATTTT. Its translation is CASSLGGTSGTTDTQYF. The full variable domain, in which reference TRBV7-9 and TRBJ2-3 provide the parts outside the CDR3, is DTGVSQNPRHKITKRGQNVTFRCDPISEHNRLYWYRQTLGQGPEFLTYFQNEAQLEKSRLLSDRFSAERPKGSFSTLEIQRTEQGDSAMYLCASSLGGTSGTTDTQYFGPGTRLTVL.

The chain couples TRBV10-3 to TRBJ1-1, with D possibly matching TRBD1 (5 bases). The CDR3 has 13 residues. Germline CDR1 reads ENHRY; CDR2 reads SYGVKD. V was cut by 1 base and J by 3 bases, with 6 bases left in between. The CDR3 DNA sequence: TGTGCCATCAGTGAGTTGGGGGACACTGAAGCTTTCTTT. Its translation is CAISELGDTEAFF.

This clonotype came up a few times. The gene calls are TRBV25-1 and TRBJ2-6, with 7 bases lining up with TRBD2. The CDR3 runs 18 residues. Germline V lookup: CDR1 MGHDK, CDR2 SYGVNS. V gave up 3 bases and J gave up 8 bases; unmatched junction bases: 16. The CDR3 protein is CASSEGRGTPRKTNVLTF. CDR3 bases: TGTGCCAGCAGTGAGGGGAGGGGCACCCCGAGAAAAACCAACGTCCTGACTTTC.

This clonotype was detected once. J is TRBJ2-7 and V is TRBV28, with D perhaps matching TRBD2 (5 bases). The length of the CDR3 is 14 residues. Germline CDR1 is MDHEN and CDR2 is SYDVKM. Deletions cut 7 bases from V and 3 bases from J, with 16 bases between. CDR3 residues: CASTTSLRIYEQYF. In DNA form, the CDR3 reads TGTGCCAGCACTACTAGTCTTAGGATCTACGAGCAGTACTTC.

There are a few counts of this clonotype. V usage is TRBV9 and J usage is TRBJ1-2; perhaps TRBD1 as D (5 bases). With 4 bases removed from V and 5 bases from J, the gap between germline ends came to 18 bases. This CDR3 has 15 residues. Germline V CDR1 and CDR2: SGDLS, YYNGEE. CDR3 loop: CASSTPGGYPYGYTF. The CDR3 region has the DNA TGTGCCAGCAGCACCCCGGGGGGATATCCGTATGGCTACACCTTC.

In nucleotides, the CDR3 is TGTGCCAGCAGTTTATTGGGGGGTCCAGAAAAACTGTTTTTT. It is translated as CASSLLGGPEKLFF. J is TRBJ1-4 and V is TRBV27; D may be TRBD1 (5 bases). The V end was cut by 1 base, the J end by 8 bases, with 11 bases between. This CDR3 has 14 amino acids. The germline V gene has CDR1 MNHEY and CDR2 SMNVEV (reference sequence).

In its sample, this clonotype is medium-sized. The chain combines TRBV29-1 with TRBJ2-7; D unclear. There are 12 residues in the CDR3. Germline V CDR1 and CDR2: SQVTM, ANQGSEA. The V end lost 4 bases, the J end lost 3 bases, and 10 bases lay between the germline ends. As DNA, the CDR3 is TGCAGCGTTGTTGGCGTGCACTACGAGCAGTACTTC. Its translation: CSVVGVHYEQYF.